A selection of T cell receptor beta chains follows, all from one sample in a study of blood T cell repertoires in COVID-19. Assay used: immunoSEQ multiplex PCR; TCRdb lists only in-frame clones, some missing. This table holds under 95,000 clones, roughly 88% found once. Source material: peripheral blood. The source of these receptors is a human donor in a cohort sampled during active COVID-19. Each CDR3 is given with its conserved first and last residue. D genes are given only for firm matches.

D: -
J: TRBJ2-1
V: TRBV15
DNA: TGTGCCACCAGCAGAGATCGTTGGGCTGAGCAGTTCTTC
CDR3: CATSRDRWAEQFF

D: TRBD2
J: TRBJ2-1
V: TRBV27
DNA: TGTGCCAGCAGTTTAAGAATAGCGGGCTCCTACAATGAGCAGTTCTTC
CDR3: CASSLRIAGSYNEQFF

D: TRBD2
J: TRBJ2-3
V: TRBV5-1
DNA: TGCGCCAGCAGCCCTGGGGGAGGGCGGTTCGGGGATACGCAGTATTTT
CDR3: CASSPGGGRFGDTQYF

D: -
J: TRBJ1-3
V: TRBV2
DNA: TGTGCCAGCACCCGGGTAGGGGACACTGGAAACACCATATATTTT
CDR3: CASTRVGDTGNTIYF

D: TRBD1
J: TRBJ2-7
V: TRBV30
DNA: TGTGCCTGGAGGGGGACAGGGGGCGAGCAGTACTTC
CDR3: CAWRGTGGEQYF

D: -
J: TRBJ1-1
V: TRBV18
DNA: TGTGCCAGCTCACCACCAATAGATAACACTGAAGCTTTCTTT
CDR3: CASSPPIDNTEAFF

D: TRBD2
J: TRBJ2-2
V: TRBV4-2
DNA: TGTGCCAGCAGCCAAGAGGCCTTCGCGGGAGACACCGGGGAGCTGTTTTTT
CDR3: CASSQEAFAGDTGELFF

D: TRBD1
J: TRBJ1-1
V: TRBV6-5
DNA: TGTGCCAGCAGTTACCAGGGACAGGGCACTGAAGCTTTCTTT
CDR3: CASSYQGQGTEAFF

D: -
J: TRBJ1-5
V: TRBV5-6
DNA: TGTGCCAGCAGCTTGGGGGTCGCCAGGGATCGCCAGCCCCAGCATTTT
CDR3: CASSLGVARDRQPQHF

D: -
J: TRBJ1-1
V: TRBV11-2
DNA: TGTGCCAGCAGCCCGCGTGGGACACCGAACACTGAAGCTTTCTTT
CDR3: CASSPRGTPNTEAFF

D: TRBD1
J: TRBJ1-3
V: TRBV7-9
DNA: TGTGCCAGCAGCTCGGACAGGGAGAGGGACACCATATATTTT
CDR3: CASSSDRERDTIYF